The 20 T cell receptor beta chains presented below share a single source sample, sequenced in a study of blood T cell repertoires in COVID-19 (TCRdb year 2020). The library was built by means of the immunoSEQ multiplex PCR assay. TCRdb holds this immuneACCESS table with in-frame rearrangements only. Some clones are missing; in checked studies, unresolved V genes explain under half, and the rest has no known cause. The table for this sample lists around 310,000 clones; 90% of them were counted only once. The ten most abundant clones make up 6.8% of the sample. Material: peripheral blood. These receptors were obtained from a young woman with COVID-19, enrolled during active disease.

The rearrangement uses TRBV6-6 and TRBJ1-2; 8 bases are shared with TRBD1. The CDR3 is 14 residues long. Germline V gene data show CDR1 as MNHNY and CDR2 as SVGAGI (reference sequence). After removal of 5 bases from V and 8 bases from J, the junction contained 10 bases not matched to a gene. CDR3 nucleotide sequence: TGTGCCAGCAGTGGACAGGGACATTGGTTAGGCTACACCTTC. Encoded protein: CASSGQGHWLGYTF.

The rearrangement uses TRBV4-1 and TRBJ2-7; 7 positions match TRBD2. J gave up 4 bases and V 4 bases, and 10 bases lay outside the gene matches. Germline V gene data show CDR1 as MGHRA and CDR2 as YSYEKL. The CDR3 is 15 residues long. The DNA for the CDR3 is TGCGCCAGCAGCCGCATCAATGTGGGGGGGTACGAGCAGTACTTC. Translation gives CASSRINVGGYEQYF.

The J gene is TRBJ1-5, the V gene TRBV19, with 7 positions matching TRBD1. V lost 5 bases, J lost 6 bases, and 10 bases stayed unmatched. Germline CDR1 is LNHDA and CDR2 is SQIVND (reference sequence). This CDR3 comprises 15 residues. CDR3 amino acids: CASSLHAQGSQPQHF. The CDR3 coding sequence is TGTGCCAGTAGTCTCCACGCACAGGGGAGTCAGCCCCAGCATTTT.

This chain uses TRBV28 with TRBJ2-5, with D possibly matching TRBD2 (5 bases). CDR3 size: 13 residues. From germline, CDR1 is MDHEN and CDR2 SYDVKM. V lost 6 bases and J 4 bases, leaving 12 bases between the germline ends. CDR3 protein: CASSDRRVETQYF. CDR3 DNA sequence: TGTGCCAGCAGCGATCGGCGGGTAGAGACCCAGTACTTC. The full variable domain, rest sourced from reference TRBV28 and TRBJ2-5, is DVKVTQSSRYLVKRTGEKVFLECVQDMDHENMFWYRQDPGLGLRLIYFSYDVKMKEKGDIPEGYSVSREKKERFSLILESASTNQTSMYLCASSDRRVETQYFGPGTRLLVL.

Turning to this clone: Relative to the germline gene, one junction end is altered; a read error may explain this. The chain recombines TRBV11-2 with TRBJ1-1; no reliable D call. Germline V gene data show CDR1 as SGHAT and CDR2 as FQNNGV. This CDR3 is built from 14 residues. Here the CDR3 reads CASSWGAEGTEAFF. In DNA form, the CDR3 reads TGTGCCAGCAGCTGGGGAGCCGAGGGCACTGAAGCCTTCTTT.

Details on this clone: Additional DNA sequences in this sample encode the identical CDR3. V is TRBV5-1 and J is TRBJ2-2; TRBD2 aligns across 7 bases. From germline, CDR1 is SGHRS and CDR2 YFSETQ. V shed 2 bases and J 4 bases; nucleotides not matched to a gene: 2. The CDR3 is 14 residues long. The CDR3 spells CASSLGRGTGELFF. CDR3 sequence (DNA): TGCGCCAGCAGCTTAGGGAGGGGCACCGGGGAGCTGTTTTTT.

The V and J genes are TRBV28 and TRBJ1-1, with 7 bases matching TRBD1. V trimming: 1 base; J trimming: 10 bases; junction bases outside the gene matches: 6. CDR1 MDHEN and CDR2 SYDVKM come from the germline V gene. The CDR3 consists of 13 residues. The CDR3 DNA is TGTGCCAGCAGTTTATCCGACAGGGCTGGAGCTTTCTTT. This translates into CASSLSDRAGAFF.

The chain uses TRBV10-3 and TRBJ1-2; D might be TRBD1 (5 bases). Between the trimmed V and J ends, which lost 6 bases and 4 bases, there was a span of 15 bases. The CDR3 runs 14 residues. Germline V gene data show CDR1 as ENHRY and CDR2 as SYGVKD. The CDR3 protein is CAISIDRVAYGYTF. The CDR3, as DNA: TGTGCCATCAGCATAGACAGAGTGGCCTATGGCTACACCTTC.

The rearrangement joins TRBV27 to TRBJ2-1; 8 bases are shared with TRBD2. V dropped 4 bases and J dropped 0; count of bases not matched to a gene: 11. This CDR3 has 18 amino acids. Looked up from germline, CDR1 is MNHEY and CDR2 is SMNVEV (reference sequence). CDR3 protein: CASSYTSGGRRSYNEQFF. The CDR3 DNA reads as TGTGCCAGCAGTTACACTAGCGGTGGGCGTCGCTCCTACAATGAGCAGTTCTTC.

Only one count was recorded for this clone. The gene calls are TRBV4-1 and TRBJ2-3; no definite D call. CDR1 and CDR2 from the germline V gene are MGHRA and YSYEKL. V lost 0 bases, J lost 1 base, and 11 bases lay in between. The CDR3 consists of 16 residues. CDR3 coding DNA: TGCGCCAGCAGCCAAGATTTGACCCGGGGCACAGATACGCAGTATTTT. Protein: CASSQDLTRGTDTQYF.

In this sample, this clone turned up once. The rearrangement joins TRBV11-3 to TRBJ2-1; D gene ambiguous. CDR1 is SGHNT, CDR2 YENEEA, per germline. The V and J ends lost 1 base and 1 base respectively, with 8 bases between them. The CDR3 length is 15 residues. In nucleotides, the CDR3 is TGTGCCAGCAGCTTAGGGAGAGCGTCCTACAATGAGCAGTTCTTC. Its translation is CASSLGRASYNEQFF. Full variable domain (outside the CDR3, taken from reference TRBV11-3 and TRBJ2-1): EAGVVQSPRYKIIEKKQPVAFWCNPISGHNTLYWYLQNLGQGPELLIRYENEEAVDDSQLPKDRFSAERLKGVDSTLKIQPAELGDSAVYLCASSLGRASYNEQFFGPGTRLTVL.

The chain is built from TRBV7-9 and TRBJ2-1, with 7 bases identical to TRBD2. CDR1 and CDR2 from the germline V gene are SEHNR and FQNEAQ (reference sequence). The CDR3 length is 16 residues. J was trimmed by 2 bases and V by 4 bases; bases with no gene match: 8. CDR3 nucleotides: TGTGCCAGCAGCTCCCCTAGCGGTAACCCCTACAATGAGCAGTTCTTC. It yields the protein CASSSPSGNPYNEQFF.

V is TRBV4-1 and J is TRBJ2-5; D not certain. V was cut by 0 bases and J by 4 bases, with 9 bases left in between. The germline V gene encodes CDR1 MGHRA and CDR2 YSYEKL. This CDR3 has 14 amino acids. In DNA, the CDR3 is TGCGCCAGCAGCCAAGAAGGTAGCCGAGAGACCCAGTACTTC. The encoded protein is CASSQEGSRETQYF.

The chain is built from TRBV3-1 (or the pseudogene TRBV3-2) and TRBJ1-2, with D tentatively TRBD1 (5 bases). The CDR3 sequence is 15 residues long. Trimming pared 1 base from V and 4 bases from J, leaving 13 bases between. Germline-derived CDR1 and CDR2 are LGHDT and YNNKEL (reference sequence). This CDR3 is CASSQGRRVGYGYTF. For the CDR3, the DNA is TGTGCCAGCAGCCAAGGTCGCAGGGTAGGCTATGGCTACACCTTC.

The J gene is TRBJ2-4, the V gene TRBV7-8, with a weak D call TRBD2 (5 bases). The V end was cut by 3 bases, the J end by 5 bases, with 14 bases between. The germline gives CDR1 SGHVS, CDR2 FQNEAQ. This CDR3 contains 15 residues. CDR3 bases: TGTGCCAGCAGCTTCTGGCGGGCCCCCCAAAACATTCAGTACTTC. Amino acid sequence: CASSFWRAPQNIQYF.

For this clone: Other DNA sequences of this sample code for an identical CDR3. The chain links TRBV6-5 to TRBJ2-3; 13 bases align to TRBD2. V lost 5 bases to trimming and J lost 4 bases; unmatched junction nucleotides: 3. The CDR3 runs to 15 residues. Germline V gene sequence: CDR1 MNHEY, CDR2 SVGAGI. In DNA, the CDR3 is TGTGCCAGCAGTCCACTAGCGGGAGGGCCAGATACGCAGTATTTT. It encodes CASSPLAGGPDTQYF.

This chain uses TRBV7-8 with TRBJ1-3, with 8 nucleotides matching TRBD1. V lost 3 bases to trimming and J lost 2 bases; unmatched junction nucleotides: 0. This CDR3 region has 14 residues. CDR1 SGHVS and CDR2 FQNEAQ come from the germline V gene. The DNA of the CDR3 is TGTGCCAGCAGCTTGGACAGGGCTGGAAACACCATATATTTT. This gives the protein CASSLDRAGNTIYF.

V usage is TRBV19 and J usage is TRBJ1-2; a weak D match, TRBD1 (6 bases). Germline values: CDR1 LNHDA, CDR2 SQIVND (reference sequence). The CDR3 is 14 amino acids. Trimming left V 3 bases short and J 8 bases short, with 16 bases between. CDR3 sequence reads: CASSMPLDRLGYTF. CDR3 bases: TGTGCCAGTAGTATGCCCCTGGACAGACTCGGCTACACCTTC.

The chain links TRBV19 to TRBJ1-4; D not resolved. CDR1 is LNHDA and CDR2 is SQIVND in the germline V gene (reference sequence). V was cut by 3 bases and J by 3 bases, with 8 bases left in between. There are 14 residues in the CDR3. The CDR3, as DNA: TGTGCCAGTAGTATGGGTAGCTCTAATGAAAAACTGTTTTTT. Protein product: CASSMGSSNEKLFF.

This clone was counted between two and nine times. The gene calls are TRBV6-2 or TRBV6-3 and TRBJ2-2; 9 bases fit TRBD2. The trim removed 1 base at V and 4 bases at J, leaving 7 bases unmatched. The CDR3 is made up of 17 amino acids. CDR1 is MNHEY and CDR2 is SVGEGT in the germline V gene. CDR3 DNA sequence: TGTGCCAGCAGTTACTATAGCGGGAGCGTTGGCACCGGGGAGCTGTTTTTT. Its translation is CASSYYSGSVGTGELFF.